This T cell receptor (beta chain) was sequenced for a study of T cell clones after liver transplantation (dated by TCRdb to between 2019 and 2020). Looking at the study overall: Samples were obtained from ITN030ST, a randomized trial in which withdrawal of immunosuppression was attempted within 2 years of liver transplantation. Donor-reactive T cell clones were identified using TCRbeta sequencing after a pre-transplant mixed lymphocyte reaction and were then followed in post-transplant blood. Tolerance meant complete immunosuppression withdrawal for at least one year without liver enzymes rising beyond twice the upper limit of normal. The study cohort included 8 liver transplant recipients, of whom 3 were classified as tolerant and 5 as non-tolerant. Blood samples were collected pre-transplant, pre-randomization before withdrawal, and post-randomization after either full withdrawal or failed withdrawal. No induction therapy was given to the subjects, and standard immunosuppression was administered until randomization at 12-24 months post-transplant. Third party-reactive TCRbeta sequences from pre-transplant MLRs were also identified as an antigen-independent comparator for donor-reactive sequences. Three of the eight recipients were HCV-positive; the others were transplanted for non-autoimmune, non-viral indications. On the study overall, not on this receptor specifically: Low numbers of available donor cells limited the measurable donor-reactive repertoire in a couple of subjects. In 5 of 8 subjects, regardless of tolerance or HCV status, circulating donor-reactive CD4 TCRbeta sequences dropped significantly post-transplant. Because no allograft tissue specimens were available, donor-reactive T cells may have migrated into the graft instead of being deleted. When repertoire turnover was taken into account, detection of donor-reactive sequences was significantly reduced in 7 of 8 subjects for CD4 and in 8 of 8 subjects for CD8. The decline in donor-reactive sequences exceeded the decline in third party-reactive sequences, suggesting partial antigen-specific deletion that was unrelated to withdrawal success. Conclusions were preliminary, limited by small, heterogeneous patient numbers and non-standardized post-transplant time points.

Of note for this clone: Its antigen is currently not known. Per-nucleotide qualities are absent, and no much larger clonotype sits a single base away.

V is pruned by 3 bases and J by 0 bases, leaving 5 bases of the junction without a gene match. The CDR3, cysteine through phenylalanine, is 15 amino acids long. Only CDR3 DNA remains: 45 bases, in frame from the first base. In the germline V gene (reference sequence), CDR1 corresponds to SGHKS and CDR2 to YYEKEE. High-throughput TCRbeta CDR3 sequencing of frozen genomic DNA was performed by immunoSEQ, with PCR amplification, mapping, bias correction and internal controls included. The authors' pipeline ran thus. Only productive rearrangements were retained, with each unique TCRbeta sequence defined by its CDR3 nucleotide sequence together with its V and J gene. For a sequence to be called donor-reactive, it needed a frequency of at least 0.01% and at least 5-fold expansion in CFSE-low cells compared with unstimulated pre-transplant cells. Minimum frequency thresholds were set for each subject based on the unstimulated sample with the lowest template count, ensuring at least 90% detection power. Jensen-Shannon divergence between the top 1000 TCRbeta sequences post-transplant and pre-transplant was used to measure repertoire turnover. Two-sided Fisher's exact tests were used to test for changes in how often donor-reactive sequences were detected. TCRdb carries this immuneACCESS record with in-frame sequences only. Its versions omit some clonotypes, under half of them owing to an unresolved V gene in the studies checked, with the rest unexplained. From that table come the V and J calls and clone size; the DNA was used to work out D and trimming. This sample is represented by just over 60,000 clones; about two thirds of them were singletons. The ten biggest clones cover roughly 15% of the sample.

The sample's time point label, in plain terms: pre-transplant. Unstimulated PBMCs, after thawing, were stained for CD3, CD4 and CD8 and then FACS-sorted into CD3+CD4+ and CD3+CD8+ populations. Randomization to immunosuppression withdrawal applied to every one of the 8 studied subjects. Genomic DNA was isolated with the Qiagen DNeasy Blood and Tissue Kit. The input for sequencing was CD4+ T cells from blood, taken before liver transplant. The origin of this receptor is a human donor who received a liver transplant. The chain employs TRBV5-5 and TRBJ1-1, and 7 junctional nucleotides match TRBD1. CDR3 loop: CASSSQGVMNTEAFF. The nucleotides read TGTGCCAGCAGCTCCCAGGGGGTCATGAACACTGAAGCTTTCTTT.